The 21 T cell receptor beta chains in this list originate from one sample, sequenced in a study of blood T cell repertoires in COVID-19. Some clones are missing from TCRdb's copy, which holds only in-frame ones; the method was immunoSEQ multiplex PCR. Among about 190,000 clones listed, 65% to 85% were seen once. The sample taken for sequencing was PBMCs or T cells enriched from blood (not recorded which). The receptors were sampled from a woman aged 25-40 years who had been exposed to COVID-19.

This clone is a singleton in its sample. CDR3 region: CASSLRGSWPLPYEQYF. The CDR3 DNA reads as TGTGCCAGCAGTTTAAGGGGGTCGTGGCCTCTTCCCTACGAGCAGTACTTC. V and J are TRBV28 and TRBJ2-7; D is possibly TRBD1 (6 bases). There are 17 residues in the CDR3. V was shortened by 2 bases and J by 2 bases, with 19 bases between the two germline ends. Germline V lookup: CDR1 MDHEN, CDR2 SYDVKM.

The genes are TRBV2 and TRBJ2-1; TRBD2 might be the D (6 bases). CDR3 size: 12 residues. CDR1 is SNHLY, CDR2 FYNNEI, per germline. V was shortened by 8 bases and J by 8 bases, with 13 bases between the two germline ends. As DNA, the CDR3 is TGTGCCAGCGAGGCGTCGGGGGATGAGCAGTTCTTC. Its translation: CASEASGDEQFF.

CDR3: CASSIGAGATEAFF. CDR3 in DNA: TGTGCCAGTAGTATTGGAGCAGGGGCCACTGAAGCTTTCTTT. V is TRBV19 and J is TRBJ1-1; D is perhaps TRBD1 (6 bases). The CDR3 loop spans 14 amino acids. Germline loops: CDR1 LNHDA, CDR2 SQIVND (reference sequence). V was cut by 3 bases and J by 4 bases, with 12 bases left in between.

The V and J genes are TRBV7-8 and TRBJ1-3; D gene uncertain. This CDR3 has 17 residues. Germline V gene lookup returns CDR1 SGHVS and CDR2 FQNEAQ. Trimming took off 0 bases at V and 5 bases at J, with 17 bases between the two ends. CDR3: CASSLARAAIARNTIYF. The CDR3 DNA reads as TGTGCCAGCAGCTTAGCGCGGGCGGCAATTGCCCGAAACACCATATATTTT.

This clone was picked up one time. The chain couples TRBV10-1 to TRBJ2-3; 10 nucleotides line up with TRBD2. J was trimmed by 5 bases and V by 8 bases; bases with no gene match: 7. Germline V lookup: CDR1 WNHNN, CDR2 SYGVQD (reference sequence). The CDR3 consists of 14 residues. The CDR3 sequence: CASGTSDGKDTQYF. In nucleotides, the CDR3 is TGCGCCAGCGGGACTAGCGATGGCAAAGATACGCAGTATTTT.

This chain joins TRBV5-1 and TRBJ1-1, with 7 nucleotides matching TRBD1. With V trimmed by 0 bases and J by 4 bases, 9 bases remained unmatched. The CDR3 contains 16 residues. CDR1 and CDR2 (germline): SGHRS, YFSETQ. CDR3 DNA sequence: TGCGCCAGCAGCTTGGTAGGGGGCATAGTATCCACTGAAGCTTTCTTT. Translation gives CASSLVGGIVSTEAFF.

This clone was seen a single time. V is TRBV19 and J is TRBJ1-1; D is ambiguous. The CDR3 is 14 amino acids. CDR1 LNHDA and CDR2 SQIVND come from the germline V gene (reference sequence). Between the trimmed V and J ends, which lost 1 base and 6 bases, there was a span of 12 bases. The CDR3 here is CASSIVYVGSEAFF. CDR3 nucleotides: TGTGCCAGTAGTATAGTCTACGTGGGCTCTGAAGCTTTCTTT. The full variable domain, its missing parts supplied by reference TRBV19 and TRBJ1-1, is DGGITQSPKYLFRKEGQNVTLSCEQNLNHDAMYWYRQDPGQGLRLIYYSQIVNDFQKGDIAEGYSVSREKKESFPLTVTSAQKNPTAFYLCASSIVYVGSEAFFGQGTRLTVV.

This chain joins TRBV28 and TRBJ2-2; 15 positions agree with TRBD2. Losses at the gene ends were 5 bases for V and 6 bases for J; bases not matched to a gene: 10. This CDR3 comprises 18 residues. Looked up from germline, CDR1 is MDHEN and CDR2 is SYDVKM. The CDR3 DNA follows: TGTGCCAGCAGTGACCCGGGACTAGCGGGGGGAGTCTCCGGGGAGCTGTTTTTT. This translates into CASSDPGLAGGVSGELFF.

The gene calls are TRBV4-1 and TRBJ1-1, with D hard to call. Trimming removed 1 base at V and 1 base at J, with 7 bases between. The germline V gene has CDR1 MGHRA and CDR2 YSYEKL. This CDR3 is 14 amino acids long. This CDR3 is CASSQVTANTEAFF. In nucleotides, the CDR3 is TGCGCCAGCAGCCAAGTTACAGCGAACACTGAAGCTTTCTTT.

In DNA, the CDR3 is TGTGCCAGCAGCACACTCGACAGGGTGAACTATGGCTACACCTTC. It translates to CASSTLDRVNYGYTF. The genes are TRBV5-6 and TRBJ1-2, with TRBD1 identical over 7 bases. The CDR3 spans 15 residues. Germline-derived CDR1 and CDR2 are SGHDT and YYEEEE. After removal of 4 bases from V and 2 bases from J, the junction contained 8 bases not matched to a gene. Drawing the rest from reference TRBV5-6 and TRBJ1-2, the complete variable domain is DAGVTQSPTHLIKTRGQQVTLRCSPKSGHDTVSWYQQALGQGPQFIFQYYEEEERQRGNFPDRFSGHQFPNYSSELNVNALLLGDSALYLCASSTLDRVNYGYTFGSGTRLTVV.

The chain employs TRBV27 and TRBJ1-2; 7 bases align to TRBD1. After removal of 2 bases from V and 4 bases from J, the junction contained 4 bases not matched to a gene. The germline gives CDR1 MNHEY, CDR2 SMNVEV (reference sequence). CDR3 length: 14 amino acids. DNA for the CDR3: TGTGCCAGCAGTTTAAGACAGGGAACCTATGGCTACACCTTC. It encodes CASSLRQGTYGYTF.

J is TRBJ1-4 and V is TRBV2; tentatively, D is TRBD1 (5 bases). Trimming removed 11 bases at V and 10 bases at J, with 14 bases between. CDR3 length: 11 residues. The germline V gene encodes CDR1 SNHLY and CDR2 FYNNEI. The CDR3: CAGTGERKLFF. CDR3 DNA sequence: TGTGCCGGTACAGGAGAAAGAAAACTGTTTTTT. Full variable domain (missing parts from reference TRBV2 and TRBJ1-4): EPEVTQTPSHQVTQMGQEVILRCVPISNHLYFYWYRQILGQKVEFLVSFYNNEISEKSEIFDDQFSVERPDGSNFTLKIRSTKLEDSAMYFCAGTGERKLFFGSGTQLSVL.

The gene calls are TRBV5-1 and TRBJ2-7; TRBD1 matches at 7 bases. The CDR3 is made up of 14 amino acids. With 4 bases clipped from V and 2 bases from J, the junction kept 6 bases outside the gene matches. Germline-derived CDR1 and CDR2 are SGHRS and YFSETQ. CDR3 coding DNA: TGCGCCAGCAGCCGTCAGACAGGGACCTACGAGCAGTACTTC. This codes for CASSRQTGTYEQYF.

This clone is a singleton in its sample. The J gene is TRBJ2-3, the V gene TRBV6-5; D is unclear. The CDR3 is made up of 13 amino acids. V lost 2 bases to trimming and J lost 4 bases, with 7 bases between them. CDR1 is MNHEY, CDR2 SVGAGI, per germline. The CDR3 nucleotides are TGTGCCAGCAGTTACCGGGTTGCAGATACGCAGTATTTT. Its protein product is CASSYRVADTQYF.

V is TRBV10-3 and J is TRBJ1-2, with 7 bases matching TRBD1. Germline V CDR1 and CDR2: ENHRY, SYGVKD. The CDR3 has 16 amino acids. The V and J ends lost 0 bases and 2 bases, in that order; junction bases with no gene match: 6. CDR3 loop: CAISESNRGSNYGYTF. In DNA, the CDR3 is TGTGCCATCAGTGAGTCAAACAGGGGATCAAACTATGGCTACACCTTC.

This chain uses TRBV2 with TRBJ2-3; a weak D match, TRBD2 (5 bases). CDR3 length: 13 residues. V dropped 11 bases and J dropped 0 bases, with 12 bases sitting between them. Germline-derived CDR1 and CDR2 are SNHLY and FYNNEI. For the CDR3, the DNA is TGTGCCTCCCGGACTTCGAGCACAGATACGCAGTATTTT. This encodes CASRTSSTDTQYF.

The chain employs TRBV7-2 and TRBJ2-3, with D unclear. CDR1 is SGHTA, CDR2 FQGNSA, per germline. This CDR3 region has 15 residues. V lost 4 bases and J lost 6, with 17 bases in between. This CDR3 reads CASSSPWASRDTQYF. CDR3 nucleotide sequence: TGTGCCAGCAGCTCCCCGTGGGCCTCACGTGATACGCAGTATTTT.

This chain uses TRBV7-8 with TRBJ2-2, with 8 bases aligning to TRBD1. CDR1 is SGHVS, CDR2 FQNEAQ, per germline. The J segment lost 5 bases and the V segment lost 2 bases, leaving 13 bases of the junction unmatched. The CDR3 runs 18 residues. The CDR3, as DNA: TGTGCCAGCAGCTTAAGGACAGGGTTATCTTCTGCGACCGGGGAGCTGTTTTTT. Protein sequence: CASSLRTGLSSATGELFF.

A single count supports this clone. This rearrangement joins TRBV30 to TRBJ2-5, with TRBD1 identical over 9 bases. Trimming removed 6 bases from V and 2 bases from J; junction bases left unmatched: 13. CDR3 size: 16 residues. CDR1 and CDR2 from the germline V gene are GTSNPN and SVGIG (reference sequence). The CDR3 DNA reads as TGTGCCTGCAGTAAGGGACAGGGAAAGACTCAAGAGACCCAGTACTTC. The encoded protein is CACSKGQGKTQETQYF.

J is TRBJ2-5 and V is TRBV6-2 or TRBV6-3; the match to TRBD2 covers 11 bases. J lost 4 bases, V lost 5 bases, and 9 bases had no gene match. Germline V gene sequence: CDR1 MNHEY, CDR2 SVGEGT. The CDR3 is made up of 16 amino acids. CDR3 protein: CASSRGSGGAGETQYF. CDR3 nucleotides: TGTGCCAGCAGTAGAGGTAGCGGGGGGGCGGGAGAGACCCAGTACTTC.

This chain connects TRBV19 to TRBJ1-5; 8 bases align to TRBD1. V trimming: 6 bases; J trimming: 1 base; junction bases outside the gene matches: 8. Germline CDR1 reads LNHDA; CDR2 reads SQIVND (reference sequence). The CDR3 runs 16 residues. Written as DNA, the CDR3 is TGTGCCAGTAGGATCCAGGGGGCCCGAAGCAATCAGCCCCAGCATTTT. Translated, it gives CASRIQGARSNQPQHF. Complete variable domain (other parts from reference TRBV19 and TRBJ1-5): DGGITQSPKYLFRKEGQNVTLSCEQNLNHDAMYWYRQDPGQGLRLIYYSQIVNDFQKGDIAEGYSVSREKKESFPLTVTSAQKNPTAFYLCASRIQGARSNQPQHFGDGTRLSIL.